This TCR beta chain was identified in a study of shared clonotypes between healthy human individuals. Germline V gene data show CDR1 as MNHNS and CDR2 as SASEGT. The CDR3 sequence is 16 residues long. V was clipped by 1 base and J by 1 base; unmatched bases: 4. TCRdb's copy holds only in-frame clones and misses some; the assay was immunoSEQ multiplex PCR. Of nearly 1,000,000 clones in the sample, over 60% were seen once. The clonotype was recovered from a man aged 18 to 35 in good health. The chain employs TRBV6-1 and TRBJ2-1; 7 nucleotides match TRBD2. Sequenced: memory CD4+ T cells sorted from blood. Stated subset: CD45RA-negative fraction. DNA of the CDR3: TGTGCCAGCAGTGAAGGGCGGGGGAATTCCTACAATGAGCAGTTCTTC. Translated: CASSEGRGNSYNEQFF.